The next 31 T cell receptor beta chains were all read from a single sample in a study of technical replicates of blood from several donors. The data were produced by immunoSEQ multiplex PCR, yet TCRdb's version contains in-frame clones alone and is incomplete. The sample carries about 48,000 clones, around nine tenths recorded once. The source material was PBMCs. Receptor source: a human donor in good health. Some clones in this sample may be carry-over from other donors' samples.

This sequence joins TRBV7-9 and TRBJ2-5; 7 bases agree with TRBD1. Germline CDR1 SEHNR, CDR2 FQNEAQ (reference sequence). The junction had 6 bases not matched to a gene; V was cut back by 1 base and J by 4 bases. The CDR3 runs 15 residues. The CDR3: CASSLDRGLIETQYF. The CDR3 DNA sequence: TGTGCCAGCAGCTTAGACAGGGGTTTGATAGAGACCCAGTACTTC.

This chain links TRBV6-4 with TRBJ2-1; 12 bases align to TRBD2. Germline values: CDR1 MRHNA, CDR2 SNTAGT. V shed 5 bases, J shed 4 bases, and the junction held 3 bases outside the gene matches. The CDR3 runs 15 residues. DNA of the CDR3: TGTGCCAGCAGTAGACTAGCGGGAGAGTACAATGAGCAGTTCTTC. As protein: CASSRLAGEYNEQFF.

The CDR3 coding sequence is TGCGCCAGCAGCCATAAGAGCGGGTCCAGGAACGAGCAGTACTTC. It encodes CASSHKSGSRNEQYF. The chain couples TRBV4-3 to TRBJ2-7, with a possible D match to TRBD2 (6 bases). CDR1 and CDR2 from the germline V gene are LGHNA and YSLEER. The CDR3 length is 15 residues. Trimming pared 3 bases from V and 5 bases from J, leaving 17 bases between.

The CDR3 loop is CASSYGGLTEAFF. CDR3 DNA: TGTGCCAGCAGTTACGGGGGGCTCACTGAAGCTTTCTTT. V gene TRBV27 combines with J gene TRBJ1-1; D may be TRBD1 (6 bases). Per the germline V gene, CDR1 is MNHEY and CDR2 is SMNVEV (reference sequence). The CDR3 is made up of 13 amino acids. Between the trimmed V and J ends, which lost 4 bases and 4 bases, there was a span of 10 bases.

The chain employs TRBV10-3 and TRBJ2-1, with 7 positions matching TRBD2. CDR1 is ENHRY, CDR2 SYGVKD, per germline. V was clipped by 5 bases and J by 0 bases; unmatched bases: 1. The CDR3 contains 14 residues. CDR3 nucleotides: TGTGCCATCAGTAGCGGGGCCTCCTACAATGAGCAGTTCTTC. This codes for CAISSGASYNEQFF.

The V and J genes are TRBV4-2 and TRBJ1-2, with D perhaps matching TRBD1 (5 bases). Trimming stripped 1 base from V and 8 bases from J, with 17 bases between. The CDR3 contains 15 residues. The germline V gene encodes CDR1 LGHNA and CDR2 YNFKEQ. In DNA, the CDR3 is TGTGCCAGCAGCCAAGTACAGGAGCAGACGAGGGGCTACACCTTC. Its protein product is CASSQVQEQTRGYTF.

This clone was seen more than once but under ten times. This chain links TRBV30 with TRBJ1-2; 10 bases agree with TRBD1. Germline assignment: CDR1 GTSNPN and CDR2 SVGIG (reference sequence). The junction had 5 bases not matched to a gene; V was cut back by 5 bases and J by 2 bases. This CDR3 is 14 amino acids long. In DNA, the CDR3 is TGTGCCTGGCTGACAGGGGGCTCGAACTATGGCTACACCTTC. Translation gives CAWLTGGSNYGYTF. Using reference TRBV30 and TRBJ1-2 for the parts outside the CDR3, the full variable domain is SQTIHQWPATLVQPVGSPLSLECTVEGTSNPNLYWYRQAAGRGLQLLFYSVGIGQISSEVPQNLSASRPQDRQFILSSKKLLLSDSGFYLCAWLTGGSNYGYTFGSGTRLTVV.

This clone appeared a few times. The rearrangement uses TRBV29-1 and TRBJ2-5; D remains unclear. V was clipped by 4 bases and J by 2 bases, with 8 bases between them. Per germline, CDR1 SQVTM and CDR2 ANQGSEA. The CDR3 contains 12 residues. The CDR3 DNA reads as TGCAGCGTTGGGCTACAGCAAGAGACCCAGTACTTC. It codes for CSVGLQQETQYF.

This chain joins TRBV27 and TRBJ1-2; 7 nucleotides match TRBD1. This CDR3 is 12 amino acids long. CDR1 is MNHEY and CDR2 is SMNVEV in the germline V gene (reference sequence). V trimming: 6 bases; J trimming: 8 bases; junction bases outside the gene matches: 6. CDR3 DNA sequence: TGTGCCAGCAGGACAGGGTGGCGAGGCTACACCTTC. Protein: CASRTGWRGYTF.

The chain carries TRBV14 and TRBJ1-6; TRBD1 matches 7 bases. The CDR3 has 16 residues. V lost 0 bases and J lost 9; bases outside the gene matches: 8. The V gene's germline CDR1 is SGHDN and CDR2 FVKESK. The CDR3 sequence is CASSQEATGLTSPLHF. The CDR3 bases are TGTGCCAGCAGCCAAGAAGCGACAGGGCTTACTTCACCCCTCCACTTT. Filled out from reference TRBV14 and TRBJ1-6, the complete variable domain reads EAGVTQFPSHSVIEKGQTVTLRCDPISGHDNLYWYRRVMGKEIKFLLHFVKESKQDESGMPNNRFLAERTGGTYSTLKVQPAELEDSGVYFCASSQEATGLTSPLHFGNGTRLTVT.

This clone was detected once. The CDR3 DNA follows: TGTGCCAGTAGTATACGCGACAGGGCACGGGGAAACTATGGCTACACCTTC. Its protein product is CASSIRDRARGNYGYTF. The gene calls are TRBV19 and TRBJ1-2; 7 bases are a match to TRBD1. V dropped 2 bases and J dropped 2; count of bases not matched to a gene: 11. CDR1 and CDR2 (germline): LNHDA, SQIVND (reference sequence). The CDR3 loop spans 17 amino acids.

The chain has TRBV5-5 and TRBJ2-7; unclear D gene. The V end was cut by 4 bases, the J end by 1 base, with 9 bases between. The CDR3 contains 13 residues. The germline CDR1 and CDR2 sequences are SGHKS and YYEKEE (reference sequence). The CDR3 loop reads CASSGYGSYEQYF. The CDR3 coding sequence is TGTGCCAGCAGCGGGTACGGGTCCTACGAGCAGTACTTC.

The CDR3 sequence is CASSDRGSGQETQYF. CDR3 bases: TGTGCCAGCAGTGATCGGGGATCGGGGCAAGAGACCCAGTACTTC. This chain connects TRBV6-1 to TRBJ2-5; a weak D match, TRBD2 (5 bases). The V end was cut by 3 bases, the J end by 2 bases, with 13 bases between. Germline lookup yields CDR1 MNHNS and CDR2 SASEGT. The CDR3 covers 15 residues.

This chain uses TRBV7-9 with TRBJ1-3; D gene uncertain. CDR1 is SEHNR and CDR2 is FQNEAQ in the germline V gene (reference sequence). Trimming pared 1 base from V and 2 bases from J, leaving 9 bases between. This CDR3 comprises 15 residues. The CDR3 region has the DNA TGTGCCAGCAGCTTAGGTTCGGTACCTGGAAACACCATATATTTT. Translating it yields CASSLGSVPGNTIYF.

The sample holds a few counts of this clone. This sequence joins TRBV7-6 and TRBJ2-2; 10 positions agree with TRBD1. The J segment lost 0 bases and the V segment lost 5 bases, leaving 6 bases of the junction unmatched. Germline assignment: CDR1 SGHVS and CDR2 FNYEAQ. The CDR3 length is 17 residues. CDR3 amino acids: CASSTDRGWSNTGELFF. The CDR3 DNA follows: TGTGCCAGCAGCACGGACAGGGGGTGGTCGAACACCGGGGAGCTGTTTTTT.

The chain couples TRBV29-1 to TRBJ1-5, with 8 nucleotides matching TRBD1. The CDR3 contains 13 residues. Per germline, CDR1 SQVTM and CDR2 ANQGSEA. The V and J ends lost 7 bases and 7 bases, in that order; junction bases with no gene match: 9. For the CDR3, the DNA is TGCAGCGCCTTGGACAGGGTTGGACAGCCCCAGCATTTT. This gives the protein CSALDRVGQPQHF.

V is TRBV11-3 and J is TRBJ1-1, with 7 bases matching TRBD1. V gave up 5 bases and J gave up 8 bases; unmatched junction bases: 8. CDR3 length equals 13 residues. Germline CDR1 is SGHNT and CDR2 is YENEEA. CDR3 region: CASSPPGTEEAFF. The CDR3 DNA sequence: TGTGCCAGCAGCCCCCCCGGGACAGAAGAAGCTTTCTTT.

V usage is TRBV7-2 and J usage is TRBJ1-1; tentatively, D is TRBD1 (6 bases). CDR3 length: 13 amino acids. CDR1 is SGHTA and CDR2 is FQGNSA in the germline V gene. Trimming removed 5 bases at V and 2 bases at J, with 9 bases between. The CDR3, as DNA: TGTGCCAGCAGCCAGGGACAAAACACTGAAGCTTTCTTT. Translated, it gives CASSQGQNTEAFF.

V is TRBV5-1 and J is TRBJ2-7, with D perhaps matching TRBD2 (5 bases). The V end lost 2 bases, the J end lost 4 bases, and 13 bases lay between the germline ends. CDR3 size: 14 residues. Germline V gene data show CDR1 as SGHRS and CDR2 as YFSETQ. Written as DNA, the CDR3 is TGCGCCAGCAGCTTCTCGGGTCGGGGATACGAGCAGTACTTC. This encodes CASSFSGRGYEQYF.

This chain uses TRBV7-3 with TRBJ2-7; TRBD2 is a possible D gene (6 bases). Between the trimmed V and J ends, which lost 5 bases and 1 base, there was a span of 12 bases. CDR1 and CDR2 from the germline V gene are SGHTA and FQGTGA. This CDR3 comprises 14 residues. CDR3 residues: CASSPRAGSYEQYF. The CDR3 region has the DNA TGTGCCAGCAGCCCTCGGGCGGGGTCCTACGAGCAGTACTTC.

In nucleotides, the CDR3 is TGTGCCAGCAGCCCGGGACTAGCGGTTGTCCCAGATACGCAGTATTTT. Amino acid sequence: CASSPGLAVVPDTQYF. J is TRBJ2-3 and V is TRBV7-6; 11 bases line up with TRBD2. This CDR3 has 16 amino acids. After removal of 5 bases from V and 4 bases from J, the junction contained 8 bases not matched to a gene. Germline CDR1 SGHVS, CDR2 FNYEAQ.

Details on this clone: The sample has other DNA sequences that encode this CDR3 too. The chain employs TRBV7-2 and TRBJ2-3; 8 nucleotides line up with TRBD1. Germline trimming cut 1 base from V and 3 bases from J; bases unmatched to any gene: 3. The CDR3 length is 15 residues. Germline V gives CDR1 SGHTA, CDR2 FQGNSA. The CDR3 nucleotides are TGTGCCAGCAGCTTAGGACAGGGGAGGACAGATACGCAGTATTTT. Protein sequence: CASSLGQGRTDTQYF. The complete variable domain, with remaining parts taken from reference TRBV7-2 and TRBJ2-3, reads GAGVSQSPSNKVTEKGKDVELRCDPISGHTALYWYRQSLGQGLEFLIYFQGNSAPDKSGLPSDRFSAERTGGSVSTLTIQRTQQEDSAVYLCASSLGQGRTDTQYFGPGTRLTVL.

The V call is TRBV29-1, the J call TRBJ2-5, with 11 bases matching TRBD2. The germline CDR1 and CDR2 sequences are SQVTM and ANQGSEA. The J segment lost 1 base and the V segment lost 3 bases, leaving 7 bases of the junction unmatched. The CDR3 totals 16 residues. The CDR3 DNA follows: TGCAGCGTTGACGGGGTAACTAGCGGGAGCCAAGAGACCCAGTACTTC. It yields the protein CSVDGVTSGSQETQYF.

This clone was seen a single time. The chain uses TRBV2 and TRBJ2-7; TRBD2 aligns across 10 bases. V trimming: 6 bases; J trimming: 4 bases; junction bases outside the gene matches: 6. CDR3 length: 14 residues. Germline V gene lookup returns CDR1 SNHLY and CDR2 FYNNEI. The CDR3 sequence: CASRESSGSYEQYF. The CDR3 DNA reads as TGTGCCAGCAGAGAATCTAGCGGGAGTTACGAGCAGTACTTC.

CDR3 in amino acids: CASSPAGGQGYTF. CDR3 nucleotide sequence: TGCGCCAGCAGCCCGGCCGGGGGGCAAGGCTACACCTTC. The chain combines TRBV5-1 with TRBJ1-2; the D gene is possibly TRBD1 (6 bases). The ends were cut back, 4 bases at V and 8 bases at J, with 15 bases in the middle. The CDR3 sequence is 13 residues long. CDR1 and CDR2 (germline): SGHRS, YFSETQ.

Only one count was recorded for this clone. The chain combines TRBV30 with TRBJ1-6, with D perhaps matching TRBD1 (6 bases). Deletions cut 2 bases from V and 5 bases from J, with 7 bases between. CDR3 length: 13 amino acids. Germline CDR1 GTSNPN, CDR2 SVGIG (reference sequence). CDR3 protein: CAWSTGNNSPLHF. In DNA, the CDR3 is TGTGCCTGGAGTACAGGGAATAATTCACCCCTCCACTTT.

The CDR3 nucleotides are TGTGCCAGTTTGCGGCTACAACGAGGAAGAGTGAACACTGAAGCTTTCTTT. Protein: CASLRLQRGRVNTEAFF. The gene calls are TRBV19 and TRBJ1-1, with no clear D. Germline-derived CDR1 and CDR2 are LNHDA and SQIVND (reference sequence). V was cut by 8 bases and J by 0 bases, with 22 bases left in between. The CDR3 is made up of 17 amino acids.

This clone appeared a few times. The chain combines TRBV5-6 with TRBJ2-1; D not certain. This CDR3 has 15 amino acids. CDR1 is SGHDT, CDR2 YYEEEE, per germline. The V end lost 1 base, the J end lost 5 bases, and 13 bases lay between the germline ends. DNA for the CDR3: TGTGCCAGCAGCTTGTTTCCGAGAAGCGACAATGAGCAGTTCTTC. Translation: CASSLFPRSDNEQFF.

The chain couples TRBV6-5 to TRBJ2-7; TRBD1 matches at 7 bases. CDR1 and CDR2 from the germline V gene are MNHEY and SVGAGI. The length of the CDR3 is 15 residues. With V trimmed by 2 bases and J by 2 bases, 6 bases remained unmatched. The CDR3 region is CASSYSRDRTYEQYF. For the CDR3, the DNA is TGTGCCAGCAGTTACAGCCGGGACAGAACCTACGAGCAGTACTTC.

The chain combines TRBV4-2 with TRBJ1-1, with unresolved D. Germline V gene sequence: CDR1 LGHNA, CDR2 YNFKEQ. V was pared by 3 bases and J by 7 bases, with 9 bases between. This CDR3 contains 12 residues. The CDR3 region is CASSQGSREAFF. The CDR3 DNA is TGTGCCAGCAGCCAGGGCAGCCGTGAAGCTTTCTTT.

The chain joins TRBV7-8 to TRBJ2-5, with 8 nucleotides matching TRBD1. V lost 4 bases and J lost 10; bases outside the gene matches: 5. The CDR3 is made up of 12 amino acids. The germline V gene encodes CDR1 SGHVS and CDR2 FQNEAQ. CDR3 nucleotide sequence: TGTGCCAGCAGCTCCGGACAGGGCCGCCAGTACTTC. Its protein is CASSSGQGRQYF.